This record covers a single T cell receptor beta chain. Its specific antigen is unknown. No quality values exist for individual bases; no much larger clone is one base distant. In total, roughly 670 healthy bone marrow donors made up the cohort. All cohort members were sampled while nominally healthy, although unrecorded immune exposures were likely present. The donor was CMV seropositive and belonged to the group of 250 to 300 seropositive cohort members. A peripheral blood sample was collected from each donor, and TCR beta sequencing was performed on peripheral blood mononuclear cells. Genomic DNA was extracted from the blood cell samples with the Qiagen DNeasy Blood Extraction Kit. This sample was taken from a study of cytomegalovirus exposure and HLA in healthy donors listed by TCRdb under 2017. As for the study more broadly: An earlier analysis of some 500 of the donors reported 250 to 300 Gb of sequence data and 117 million unique TCR beta sequences from roughly 200 million T cells. Approximately 310 gigabases of sequencing data and around 85 million unique TCR sequences made up an early release that covered approximately 620 HLA-typed donors. Of the approximately 400 genotyped donors, about 84% fell in the genetic ancestry cluster associated with self-reported Caucasian donors. The study aimed to test whether cataloging public T cell receptors could reveal signatures of past pathogen exposure. The study used immunosequencing to profile the T cell repertoires of approximately 690 subjects and linked those repertoires to cytomegalovirus serostatus. Along with the roughly 670-subject first cohort, a separate validation cohort of over 90 different subjects was used. To predict cytomegalovirus infection status, the study combined high-throughput TCR immunosequencing, statistical association of individual TCRs with disease status, and machine learning. To study patterns of TCR occurrence, a later analysis re-analyzed previously published TCR beta repertoires from 666 donors and added high-resolution HLA genotyping. Rather than drawing on any new phenotypic data, the later analysis identified candidate immune exposures from TCR beta sequences and the way those sequences occurred across donors. An earlier analysis of 587 of the donors used high-throughput TCR beta sequencing to judge whether each TCR beta V gene segment behaved as functional or pseudogenic. Donor age, sex, ethnicity and CMV serostatus were compiled alongside the repertoire data. A later genetic analysis used genome-wide SNP genotypes for 398 of the 666 donors, treating that subset as a discovery cohort. Every repertoire in the discovery cohort had been generated on one and the same sequencing platform. Class I and class II HLA loci were covered by the typing at four-digit resolution. Typing coverage differed by locus: A, B, C, DRB1 and DQB1 were typed in roughly 620-630 donors, DQA1 in 522, DPA1 in around 610, and DPB1 in around 490. Four or five DR-DQ haplotypes were handled as single units for association and clustering, since linkage in the cohort was strong. On average, over 200,000 unique TCR beta nucleotide sequences were sequenced per donor among a few hundred genotyped donors of the cohort, with approximately 18% of those sequences being non-productive. The paper as a whole reports these results and caveats: An association between a missense DCLRE1C variant and V-gene and J-gene trimming of TCR beta chains was found in a later genetic analysis and replicated in an independent cohort. In an earlier analysis of approximately 590 of the donors, most TCR beta V segments appeared in productive rearrangements about 87% or about 30% of the time, broadly matching IMGT annotations. Linkage disequilibrium might explain the correlated functional status among segregating V segments, but an unknown experimental factor could not be excluded. In a later analysis, TCR association rates were found to vary across HLA loci, with the most associated TCRs seen for DRB1 alleles and the fewest for HLA-C alleles. A cluster of highly shared sequence variants was judged likely to represent a technical artifact of the sequencing pipeline. Presence/absence analyses assumed roughly uniform sequencing depth across donors, an assumption that may not hold. Specific HLA alleles were associated with around 18,000 TCR beta sequences at a false discovery rate of 0.05 in a later analysis. Most TCR sequences were observed very rarely across donors, whereas some public TCRs were present in many individuals. A later analysis reported that several top co-occurrence clusters appeared linked to parvovirus B19, influenza, CMV and Epstein-Barr virus. HLA typing was unavailable for some donors at each locus, so association tests used only the typed subset. Only TCR beta chains were sequenced in this cohort, and the absence of alpha or paired-chain data limited detectable features. Most CMV-associated TCR beta chains appeared to be HLA-restricted in a later analysis, and the HLA associations seemed to be driven largely by CMV exposure. CMV serostatus was the only immune exposure information available for the cohort. In a later analysis, HLA-associated TCR beta chains showed more clonal expansion and lower generation probabilities than non-associated chains that were equally common. The 87-base-pair reads could not distinguish some IMGT-functional V segments, including TRBV6-2 and TRBV6-3, so those segments were excluded. In the study, 150 to 200 TCR beta chains were listed as associated with cytomegalovirus. The authors suggested that the approach could potentially be extended to other disease states and immunological phenotypes. A later genetic analysis reported fewer N-insertions in productive TCRs among donors in an Asian-associated ancestry cluster than the 666-donor mean. The classifier was reported to diagnose cytomegalovirus status with high specificity and sensitivity in both the original cohort and the validation cohort. A further reported finding was that TCR beta sequences accurately predicted the HLA-A and HLA-B alleles for most subjects in the first cohort. Three of the identified cytomegalovirus-associated TCR beta chains were confirmed in vitro to be specific for cytomegalovirus antigens. When HLA alleles, especially DR and DQ, strongly co-occurred, attributing TCR associations to individual alleles was difficult. Because counts were too low, roughly 17 rarely observed V segments, including chromosome 9 orphons, were left out of the earlier analysis of 500 to 650 of the donors.

Receptor libraries were prepared by the immunoSEQ multiplex PCR assay. For the multiplex PCR, a mixture combining 60 forward primers for TCR Vbeta segments and 13 reverse primers for TCR Jbeta segments was used. A multiplex PCR assay on genomic DNA amplified the CDR3 region of rearranged TCR beta genes. The amplified TCR beta libraries were sequenced on the Illumina HiSeq System as 87-base-pair reads. The original methods were these. Across the 500 to 700 repertoires, a later analysis counted 60 million to 90 million unique TCR beta chains, some 11 million of which were shared by at least two donors. A nearest-neighbor algorithm error-corrected the raw reads and collapsed the reads into unique sequences, merging closely related sequences to remove PCR and sequencing errors. V, D and J gene segments were assigned by aligning CDR3 sequences to IMGT reference sequences. For a sequence to be retained, at least a six-nucleotide match to both a V gene segment and a J gene segment was required. A rearrangement was called productive if the CDR3 had no stop codons and remained in frame with V and J, and every other rearrangement was called non-productive. Following IMGT convention, CDR3 was defined as the stretch from the second conserved V-encoded cysteine up to the conserved J-encoded phenylalanine. The earlier analysis of 500 to 650 of the donors excluded any sequence lacking an unambiguous match to a single V gene segment. In an earlier analysis of 450 to 700 of the donors, V segments were called functional above 56.7% productive rearrangements and were called segregating when the between-donor standard deviation exceeded 5%. A statistical classification framework was built for diagnosing cytomegalovirus status from the catalog of TCR beta chain sequences. V and J gene assignment, in a later analysis, came from comparing TCR nucleotide sequences with IMGT/GENE-DB human TR gene sequences. In a later analysis, CDR3 sequences and most-parsimonious VDJ recombination scenarios were assigned using the TCRdist pipeline. In a later analysis, each TCR beta chain was defined by its CDR3 amino acid sequence together with its V-gene family, and reads without a unique V-gene family were excluded. As a way to deal with suspected cross-contamination and a sequencing artifact, a later analysis dropped hundreds of nucleotide sequences that were highly shared and had low generation probability. In a later analysis, a clonal expansion index was calculated for each public chain from normalized within-repertoire ranks of inferred template counts. A later analysis computed generation probabilities with a VDJ recombination model fitted to out-of-frame rearrangements, and checked the results against IGoR. In a later analysis, hypergeometric tests were used to score TCR-TCR, TCR-HLA and TCR-CMV co-occurrence, with a repertoire-size bias correction applied to TCR pairs. In a later analysis, false discovery rates were estimated by permuting HLA or CMV assignments 20 times. In a later analysis, co-occurring TCRs were grouped using DBSCAN, and TCRdist sequence similarity was added for clustering within HLA-allele-positive subsets. Co-occurrence clustering excluded repertoires with fewer than 30,000 or more than 120,000 public chains, plus five with anomalous nucleotide sharing. Imported from immuneACCESS, the table was reduced by TCRdb to in-frame sequences with V and J called. These copies leave out some clones; in studies compared against another copy, an unresolved V gene accounts for under half, and the cause of the remainder is not known. V and J calls plus clone size are reproduced from that table; the DNA served to infer D and trimming. This sample comprises more than 95,000 clones, under 85% of them detected only once. Over 7.5% of the sample is held by the ten biggest clonotypes.

The germline V gene supplies CDR1 KGHSH and CDR2 LQKENI. The CDR3 covers 16 residues, taking in both the cysteine and the phenylalanine. Left in the record is the CDR3 DNA by itself, 48 bases read in frame from the first base. After removal of 5 bases from V and 0 bases from J, the junction retains 6 bases not matched to a gene. The sequence links TRBV18 to TRBJ2-1; 8 of the junction bases match TRBD2. Material for sequencing was PBMCs. The clonotype originates from a woman between 40 and 55 years old in good health and CMV-seropositive. The CDR3 has the sequence CASSISGVSSYNEQFF. The nucleotide sequence is given as TGTGCCAGCTCAATTAGCGGGGTAAGCTCCTACAATGAGCAGTTCTTC.